This TCR beta chain was sequenced during a study of cytomegalovirus exposure and HLA in healthy donors. Study at large: The approximately 670 first-cohort repertoires and the 100 to 150 validation repertoires shared the same platform, a later analysis reported.

While the first cohort had fewer than 850 subjects, the donors belonged to the separate validation cohort of about 110 subjects. Method: immunoSEQ multiplex PCR; TCRdb's copy keeps in-frame clones and lacks some. The table shows around 58,000 clones, with roughly 90% occurring only once. This clone has a single count. In germline, CDR1 is LNHDA, CDR2 SQIVND (reference sequence). The CDR3 consists of 14 residues. V was pared by 7 bases and J by 8 bases, with 11 bases of the junction left unmatched. The material sequenced was PBMCs. The chain couples TRBV19 to TRBJ1-2; 9 bases are shared with TRBD1. This clonotype originated in a woman aged 18 to 35 in good health and CMV-seronegative. This CDR3 reads CASNPGQGLGGYTF. The CDR3, as DNA: TGTGCCAGTAACCCCGGACAGGGGCTTGGAGGCTACACCTTC. The variable domain in full, completed from reference TRBV19 and TRBJ1-2, reads DGGITQSPKYLFRKEGQNVTLSCEQNLNHDAMYWYRQDPGQGLRLIYYSQIVNDFQKGDIAEGYSVSREKKESFPLTVTSAQKNPTAFYLCASNPGQGLGGYTFGSGTRLTVV.